These 30 T cell receptor beta chains were all obtained from the same sample, sequenced in a study of molecular identifiers for immune sequencing clone quantification. TCRdb fed the PCR reads into MiXCR, producing one record per CDR3 protein. The table includes 90,000 or so distinct CDR3 sequences, around a fifth detected once. Material: naive CD8+ T cells from blood, with Jurkat cell RNA spiked in. The subset denotes: FACS-sorted CD8+CD4-CCR7+CD45RA+ naive T cells. Receptors were obtained from a human donor in good health. Some libraries in this study had Jurkat cell RNA spiked in.

This clonotype was seen a handful of times. The chain couples TRBV2 to TRBJ2-1, with 10 bases fitting TRBD2. V lost 1 base and J lost 7; bases outside the gene matches: 4. CDR3 size: 15 residues. Germline V gene sequence: CDR1 SNHLY, CDR2 FYNNEI. The DNA of the CDR3 is TGTGCCAGCAGTGAAGATAGCGGGGGGATTAATGAGCAGTTCTTC. It translates to CASSEDSGGINEQFF.

This clonotype has a handful of counts. For the CDR3, the DNA is TGTGCCAGCAGAGGAGGAACCGGGGAGCTGTTTTTT. Translated, it gives CASRGGTGELFF. The genes are TRBV25-1 and TRBJ2-2; tentatively, D is TRBD2 (5 bases). The ends were cut back, 6 bases at V and 5 bases at J, with 7 bases in the middle. This CDR3 is 12 amino acids long. Germline CDR1 MGHDK, CDR2 SYGVNS.

This clonotype was observed many times. The chain combines TRBV5-1 with TRBJ2-6, with D tentatively TRBD1 (5 bases). The ends were cut back, 2 bases at V and 0 bases at J, with 9 bases in the middle. CDR1 is SGHRS and CDR2 is YFSETQ in the germline V gene. The CDR3 consists of 16 residues. The CDR3 DNA reads TGCGCCAGCAGCTTTGGGGCTGACTCTGGGGCCAACGTCCTGACTTTC. Protein sequence: CASSFGADSGANVLTF.

This clonotype was detected a few times. The gene calls are TRBV20-1 and TRBJ1-2; the match to TRBD1 covers 9 bases. Germline V gene sequence: CDR1 DFQATT, CDR2 SNEGSKA (reference sequence). With V trimmed by 6 bases and J by 3 bases, 8 bases remained unmatched. The CDR3 loop spans 14 amino acids. The CDR3 DNA reads as TGCAGTGCGGATACAGGGGGCATGGACTATGGCTACACCTTC. Encoded protein: CSADTGGMDYGYTF.

This clonotype was observed many times. The chain carries TRBV6-5 and TRBJ1-1, with D possibly matching TRBD1 (6 bases). The CDR3 is 15 amino acids. V was cut by 6 bases and J by 3 bases, with 17 bases left in between. Germline V CDR1 and CDR2: MNHEY, SVGAGI. The CDR3 bases are TGTGCCAGCAGGGAAGCTTCAGGGGAAGACACTGAAGCTTTCTTT. It translates to CASREASGEDTEAFF.

The chain uses TRBV27 and TRBJ1-3, with D tentatively TRBD1 (5 bases). From germline, CDR1 is MNHEY and CDR2 SMNVEV (reference sequence). This CDR3 is built from 15 residues. Trimming removed 1 base at V and 0 bases at J, with 7 bases between. The CDR3 spells CASSLCQGSGNTIYF. The DNA of the CDR3 is TGTGCCAGCAGTTTATGTCAGGGCTCTGGAAACACCATATATTTT.

Many counts were recorded for this clonotype. This chain uses TRBV7-9 with TRBJ1-1, with D hard to call. Per germline, CDR1 SEHNR and CDR2 FQNEAQ (reference sequence). V was trimmed by 1 base and J by 1 base, leaving 10 bases between them. CDR3 length equals 15 residues. The CDR3 spells CASSLGEWGNTEAFF. CDR3 DNA: TGTGCCAGCAGCTTAGGGGAATGGGGGAACACTGAAGCTTTCTTT.

This clonotype has ten or more counts. The V and J genes are TRBV7-9 and TRBJ1-4; TRBD1 agrees at 8 bases. Germline CDR1 is SEHNR and CDR2 is FQNEAQ (reference sequence). The CDR3 is 18 amino acids. V was clipped by 1 base and J by 2 bases; unmatched bases: 9. The CDR3 sequence is CASSLVGTGLFTNEKLFF. The CDR3 DNA reads TGTGCCAGCAGCTTAGTCGGGACAGGCTTATTTACTAATGAAAAACTGTTTTTT. The whole variable domain, filled in from reference TRBV7-9 and TRBJ1-4, reads DTGVSQNPRHKITKRGQNVTFRCDPISEHNRLYWYRQTLGQGPEFLTYFQNEAQLEKSRLLSDRFSAERPKGSFSTLEIQRTEQGDSAMYLCASSLVGTGLFTNEKLFFGSGTQLSVL.

This clonotype was seen at least ten times. The rearrangement uses TRBV13 and TRBJ2-3; TRBD2 matches at 9 bases. Germline loops: CDR1 PRHDT, CDR2 FYEKMQ (reference sequence). The V gene end was trimmed by 0 bases and the J gene end by 4 bases; junction bases not matched to a gene: 8. The CDR3 runs 17 residues. This chain's CDR3 is CASSLGGAGGPPDTQYF. The DNA for the CDR3 is TGTGCCAGCAGCTTAGGCGGAGCGGGAGGCCCTCCAGATACGCAGTATTTT.

This clonotype was detected ten times or more. The V and J genes are TRBV2 and TRBJ2-7; D is ambiguous. Germline CDR1 SNHLY, CDR2 FYNNEI. V lost 5 bases, J lost 1 base, and 6 bases lay in between. The CDR3 is made up of 12 amino acids. DNA of the CDR3: TGTGCCAGCAGTAAAGGATCCTACGAGCAGTACTTC. The encoded protein is CASSKGSYEQYF.

This clonotype has only a few counts. This CDR3 is CASNLSGANVLTF. CDR3 in DNA: TGTGCCAGCAATCTTTCTGGGGCCAACGTCCTGACTTTC. V gene TRBV12-3 or TRBV12-4 combines with J gene TRBJ2-6; D remains unclear. There are 13 residues in the CDR3. V was cut by 7 bases and J by 1 base, with 5 bases left in between.

The table lists this clonotype with many counts. The rearrangement joins TRBV7-2 to TRBJ1-1; 7 bases match TRBD1. The J segment lost 4 bases and the V segment lost 1 base, leaving 6 bases of the junction unmatched. Germline assignment: CDR1 SGHTA and CDR2 FQGNSA. This CDR3 comprises 15 residues. CDR3 protein: CASSLETGWITEAFF. Here the CDR3 DNA reads TGTGCCAGCAGCTTAGAGACAGGGTGGATCACTGAAGCTTTCTTT.

V is TRBV7-9 and J is TRBJ2-3; D possibly corresponds to TRBD2 (5 bases). The CDR3 is 15 amino acids. Germline V gene sequence: CDR1 SEHNR, CDR2 FQNEAQ (reference sequence). Trimming pared 5 bases from V and 1 base from J, leaving 13 bases between. The CDR3 sequence: CASSHFEEGTDTQYF. DNA of the CDR3: TGTGCCAGCAGCCACTTTGAGGAGGGCACAGATACGCAGTATTTT. The whole variable domain, filled in from reference TRBV7-9 and TRBJ2-3, reads DTGVSQNPRHKITKRGQNVTFRCDPISEHNRLYWYRQTLGQGPEFLTYFQNEAQLEKSRLLSDRFSAERPKGSFSTLEIQRTEQGDSAMYLCASSHFEEGTDTQYFGPGTRLTVL.

Many counts were recorded for this clonotype. The chain recombines TRBV4-3 with TRBJ2-7, with a tentative D call TRBD1 (6 bases). The V and J ends lost 0 bases and 3 bases respectively, with 15 bases between them. The CDR3 has 16 residues. CDR1 is LGHNA, CDR2 YSLEER, per germline. The CDR3 bases are TGCGCCAGCAGCCAAGACGAACAGGGAGTTGGCTACGAGCAGTACTTC. It is translated as CASSQDEQGVGYEQYF.

This clonotype has ten or more counts. This rearrangement joins TRBV5-6 to TRBJ1-1; D not certain. V shed 3 bases and J shed 1 base, with 7 bases lying between them. Germline V lookup: CDR1 SGHDT, CDR2 YYEEEE. The CDR3 has 13 amino acids. The CDR3 is CASSYDSNTEAFF. The CDR3 DNA sequence: TGTGCCAGCAGCTACGACTCGAACACTGAAGCTTTCTTT.

Comments on this clonotype: A much more abundant neighbour one base away suggests this may be a read error. J is TRBJ1-1 and V is TRBV7-9, with 9 bases identical to TRBD1. Looked up from germline, CDR1 is SEHNR and CDR2 is FQNEAQ (reference sequence). The CDR3 consists of 14 residues. CDR3 residues: CASSLVQGASEALF. DNA of the CDR3: TGTGCCAGCAGCTTAGTACAGGGGGCATCTGAAGCTCTCTTT.

This rearrangement joins TRBV15 to TRBJ2-1; TRBD2 agrees at 10 bases. V was pared by 3 bases and J by 8 bases, with 16 bases of the junction left unmatched. This CDR3 contains 18 residues. CDR1 is LNHNV and CDR2 is YYDKDF in the germline V gene (reference sequence). CDR3 residues: CATSSSTAGGRISDEQFF. CDR3 coding DNA: TGTGCCACCAGCAGTTCGACAGCGGGAGGGAGGATTAGCGATGAGCAGTTCTTC. Full variable domain (rest looked up from reference TRBV15 and TRBJ2-1): DAMVIQNPRYQVTQFGKPVTLSCSQTLNHNVMYWYQQKSSQAPKLLFHYYDKDFNNEADTPDNFQSRRPNTSFCFLDIRSPGLGDTAMYLCATSSSTAGGRISDEQFFGPGTRLTVL.

As for this clonotype: A much more abundant neighbour one base away suggests this may be a read error. This sequence joins TRBV27 and TRBJ1-4; D is perhaps TRBD1 (6 bases). Trimming pared 6 bases from V and 4 bases from J, leaving 12 bases between. The CDR3 is 14 residues long. Germline CDR1 and CDR2: MNHEY and SMNVEV (reference sequence). The CDR3 is CASRRQDCNEKLFF. The DNA for the CDR3 is TGTGCCAGCAGACGACAGGACTGTAATGAAAAACTGTTTTTT.

The table lists this clonotype with many counts. The CDR3 bases are TGCGCCAGCAGCCCGACAGAAGCGAGCCAAACCTACGAGCAGTACTTC. Translating it yields CASSPTEASQTYEQYF. This chain connects TRBV4-3 to TRBJ2-7; weak D call: TRBD1 (5 bases). The V end was cut by 4 bases, the J end by 2 bases, with 18 bases between. The CDR3 sequence is 16 residues long. CDR1 and CDR2 from the germline V gene are LGHNA and YSLEER.

This clonotype was counted at least ten times. V and J are TRBV6-1 and TRBJ1-1, with D unclear. Germline V CDR1 and CDR2: MNHNS, SASEGT. The CDR3 totals 15 residues. V was cut by 5 bases and J by 3 bases, with 16 bases left in between. CDR3: CASSPDRVGDTEAFF. CDR3 nucleotides: TGTGCCAGCAGTCCGGACCGCGTTGGGGACACTGAAGCTTTCTTT.

This clonotype was counted at least ten times. The J gene is TRBJ2-3, the V gene TRBV19, with D possibly matching TRBD2 (6 bases). Trimming took off 5 bases at V and 6 bases at J, with 15 bases between the two ends. Germline assignment: CDR1 LNHDA and CDR2 SQIVND (reference sequence). This CDR3 is 14 amino acids long. Written as DNA, the CDR3 is TGTGCCAGTAGTGACGGGACTCTGCCGGATACGCAGTATTTT. Translation: CASSDGTLPDTQYF. Using reference TRBV19 and TRBJ2-3 for the parts outside the CDR3, the full variable domain is DGGITQSPKYLFRKEGQNVTLSCEQNLNHDAMYWYRQDPGQGLRLIYYSQIVNDFQKGDIAEGYSVSREKKESFPLTVTSAQKNPTAFYLCASSDGTLPDTQYFGPGTRLTVL.

This clonotype was seen a handful of times. V and J are TRBV19 and TRBJ2-1; D uncertain. The CDR3 is made up of 13 amino acids. V was clipped by 1 base and J by 5 bases, with 6 bases between them. In germline, CDR1 is LNHDA, CDR2 SQIVND (reference sequence). Here the CDR3 reads CASSIAPNNEQFF. The CDR3 nucleotides read TGTGCCAGTAGTATAGCCCCTAACAATGAGCAGTTCTTC.

This clonotype appeared many times. V usage is TRBV6-2 or TRBV6-3 and J usage is TRBJ1-1; weak D call: TRBD1 (5 bases). V was pared by 3 bases and J by 4 bases, with 9 bases between. Looked up from germline, CDR1 is MNHEY and CDR2 is SVGEGT. There are 13 residues in the CDR3. The CDR3 coding sequence is TGTGCCAGCAGTTATTCGGGGCCCACTGAAGCTTTCTTT. Protein: CASSYSGPTEAFF.

This clonotype was observed many times. The gene calls are TRBV4-1 and TRBJ2-7; D gene unclear. Germline V gives CDR1 MGHRA, CDR2 YSYEKL. The CDR3 loop spans 13 amino acids. The germline V and J ends were trimmed by 2 bases and 3 bases, with 8 bases remaining between them. The CDR3 DNA sequence: TGCGCCAGCAGCCAATCAGGATTCTACGAGCAGTACTTC. As protein: CASSQSGFYEQYF.

This clonotype occurred a few times. This chain joins TRBV6-5 and TRBJ1-1; TRBD1 agrees at 9 bases. The CDR3 totals 17 residues. The V gene's germline CDR1 is MNHEY and CDR2 SVGAGI. After removal of 6 bases from V and 3 bases from J, the junction contained 14 bases not matched to a gene. CDR3 coding DNA: TGTGCCAGCAGCCTAGGCCCCCTGGGGACAGGGTACACTGAAGCTTTCTTT. This codes for CASSLGPLGTGYTEAFF.

This clonotype appeared a few times. The chain uses TRBV2 and TRBJ2-5; 9 nucleotides agree with TRBD2. CDR1 is SNHLY and CDR2 is FYNNEI in the germline V gene. CDR3 length: 19 residues. The V and J ends lost 7 bases and 2 bases, in that order; junction bases with no gene match: 20. The CDR3, as DNA: TGTGCCAGCATCCACCCCGCGGGGGGGCCGAACGGTTCGCAAGAGACCCAGTACTTC. Protein product: CASIHPAGGPNGSQETQYF. Variable domain in full (rest from reference TRBV2 and TRBJ2-5): EPEVTQTPSHQVTQMGQEVILRCVPISNHLYFYWYRQILGQKVEFLVSFYNNEISEKSEIFDDQFSVERPDGSNFTLKIRSTKLEDSAMYFCASIHPAGGPNGSQETQYFGPGTRLLVL.

This clonotype was observed many times. The chain links TRBV27 to TRBJ1-5; D not resolved. V was cut by 6 bases and J by 6 bases, with 15 bases left in between. There are 14 residues in the CDR3. CDR1 MNHEY and CDR2 SMNVEV come from the germline V gene (reference sequence). This CDR3 is CASSPVPVSQPQHF. The CDR3 bases are TGTGCCAGCAGCCCCGTTCCGGTGAGTCAGCCCCAGCATTTT.

This clonotype was counted ten times or more. The V gene is TRBV5-6, the J gene TRBJ1-1; no firm D call. V was cut by 0 bases and J by 11 bases, with 14 bases left in between. The CDR3 length is 13 residues. Germline loops: CDR1 SGHDT, CDR2 YYEEEE. The CDR3 DNA reads as TGTGCCAGCAGCTTGGGGAGCACCATCAATGCTTTCTTT. Translation: CASSLGSTINAFF.

There are many counts of this clonotype. The chain has TRBV6-5 and TRBJ2-3, with 10 bases fitting TRBD1. This CDR3 contains 15 residues. Per the germline V gene, CDR1 is MNHEY and CDR2 is SVGAGI. The trim removed 6 bases at V and 4 bases at J, leaving 7 bases unmatched. CDR3 coding DNA: TGTGCCAGCAGCGACAGGGGGCCTAGCGCAGATACGCAGTATTTT. As protein: CASSDRGPSADTQYF.

This clonotype was detected only a few times. The V gene is TRBV2, the J gene TRBJ2-7; 11 nucleotides align to TRBD1. From germline, CDR1 is SNHLY and CDR2 FYNNEI. The CDR3 is 15 residues long. J gave up 0 bases and V 7 bases, and 5 bases lay outside the gene matches. CDR3 protein: CASKEGQGGSYEQYF. For the CDR3, the DNA is TGTGCCAGCAAGGAGGGACAGGGGGGCTCCTACGAGCAGTACTTC.